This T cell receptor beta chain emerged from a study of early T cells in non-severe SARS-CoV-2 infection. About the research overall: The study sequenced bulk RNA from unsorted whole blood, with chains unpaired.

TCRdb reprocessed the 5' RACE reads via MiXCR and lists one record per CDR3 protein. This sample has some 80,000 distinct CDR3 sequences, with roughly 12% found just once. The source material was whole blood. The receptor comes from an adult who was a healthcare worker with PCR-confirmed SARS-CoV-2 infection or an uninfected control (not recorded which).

CDR3 loop: CASSLDWDRAYEQYF. As DNA, the CDR3 is TGTGCCAGCAGCTTGGACTGGGACAGAGCCTACGAGCAGTACTTC. The V and J genes are TRBV5-5 and TRBJ2-7; 7 bases fit TRBD1. The CDR3 runs 15 residues. The germline V gene has CDR1 SGHKS and CDR2 YYEKEE (reference sequence). V lost 0 bases to trimming and J lost 2 bases; unmatched junction nucleotides: 5.